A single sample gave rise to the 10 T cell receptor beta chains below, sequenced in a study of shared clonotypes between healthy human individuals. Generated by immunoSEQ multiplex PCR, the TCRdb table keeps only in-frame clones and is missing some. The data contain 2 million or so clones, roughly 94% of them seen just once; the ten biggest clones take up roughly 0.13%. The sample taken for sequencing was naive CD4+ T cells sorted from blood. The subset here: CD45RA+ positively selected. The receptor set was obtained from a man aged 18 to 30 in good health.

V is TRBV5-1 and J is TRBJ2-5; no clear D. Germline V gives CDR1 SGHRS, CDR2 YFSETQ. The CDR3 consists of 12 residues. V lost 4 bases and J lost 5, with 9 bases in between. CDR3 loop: CASSGFGETQYF. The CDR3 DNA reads TGCGCCAGCAGCGGTTTCGGGGAGACCCAGTACTTC.

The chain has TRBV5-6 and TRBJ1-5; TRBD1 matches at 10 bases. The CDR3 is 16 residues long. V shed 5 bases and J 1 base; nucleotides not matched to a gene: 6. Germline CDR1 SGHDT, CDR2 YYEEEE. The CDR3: CASSSRQGASNQPQHF. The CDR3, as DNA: TGTGCCAGCAGTTCCCGACAGGGGGCAAGCAATCAGCCCCAGCATTTT. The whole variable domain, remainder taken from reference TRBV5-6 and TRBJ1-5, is DAGVTQSPTHLIKTRGQQVTLRCSPKSGHDTVSWYQQALGQGPQFIFQYYEEEERQRGNFPDRFSGHQFPNYSSELNVNALLLGDSALYLCASSSRQGASNQPQHFGDGTRLSIL.

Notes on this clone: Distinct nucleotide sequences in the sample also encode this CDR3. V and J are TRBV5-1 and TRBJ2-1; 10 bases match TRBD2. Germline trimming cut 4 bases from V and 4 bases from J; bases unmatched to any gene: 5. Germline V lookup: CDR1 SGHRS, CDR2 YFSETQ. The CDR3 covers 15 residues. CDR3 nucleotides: TGCGCCAGCAGCCTCACTAGCGGGGTTTACAATGAGCAGTTCTTC. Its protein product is CASSLTSGVYNEQFF. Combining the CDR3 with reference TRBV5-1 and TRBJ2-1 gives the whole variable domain KAGVTQTPRYLIKTRGQQVTLSCSPISGHRSVSWYQQTPGQGLQFLFEYFSETQRNKGNFPGRFSGRQFSNSRSEMNVSTLELGDSALYLCASSLTSGVYNEQFFGPGTRLTVL.

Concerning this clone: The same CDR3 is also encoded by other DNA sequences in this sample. CDR3 bases: TGTGCCAGCATAGGGGGCACAGATACGCAGTATTTT. This codes for CASIGGTDTQYF. The J gene is TRBJ2-3, the V gene TRBV28, with D possibly being TRBD1 (5 bases). Germline V gene sequence: CDR1 MDHEN, CDR2 SYDVKM. This CDR3 spans 12 amino acids. V was cut by 7 bases and J by 1 base, with 6 bases left in between.

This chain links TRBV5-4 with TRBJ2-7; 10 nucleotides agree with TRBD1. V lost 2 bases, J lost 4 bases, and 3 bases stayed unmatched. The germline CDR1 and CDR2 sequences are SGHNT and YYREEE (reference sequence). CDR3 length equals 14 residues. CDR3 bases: TGTGCCAGCAGCTTTGTGGACAGGGGGTACGAGCAGTACTTC. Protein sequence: CASSFVDRGYEQYF.

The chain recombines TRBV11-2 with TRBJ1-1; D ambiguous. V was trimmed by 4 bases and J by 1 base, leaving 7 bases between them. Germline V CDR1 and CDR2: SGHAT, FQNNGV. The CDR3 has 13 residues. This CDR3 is CASSSGGNTEAFF. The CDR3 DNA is TGTGCCAGCAGCTCGGGTGGGAACACTGAAGCTTTCTTT.

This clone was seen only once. The DNA of the CDR3 is TGTGCCAGCAGCCTCCGGCCAACCCACGAGCAGTACTTC. This sequence encodes CASSLRPTHEQYF. The chain employs TRBV7-9 and TRBJ2-7; D not certain. Deletions cut 5 bases from V and 5 bases from J, with 13 bases between. CDR1 is SEHNR and CDR2 is FQNEAQ in the germline V gene (reference sequence). The CDR3 covers 13 residues.

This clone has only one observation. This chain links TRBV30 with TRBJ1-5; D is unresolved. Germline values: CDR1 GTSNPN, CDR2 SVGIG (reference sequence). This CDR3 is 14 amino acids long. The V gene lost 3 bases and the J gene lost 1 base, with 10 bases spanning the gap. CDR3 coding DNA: TGTGCCTGGAGCGACATTTCAAGCAATCAGCCCCAGCATTTT. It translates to CAWSDISSNQPQHF.

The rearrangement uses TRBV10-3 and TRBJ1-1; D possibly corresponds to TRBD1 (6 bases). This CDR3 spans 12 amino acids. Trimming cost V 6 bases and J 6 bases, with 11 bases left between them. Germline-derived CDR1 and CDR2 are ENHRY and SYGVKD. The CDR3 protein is CAIRDTGSEAFF. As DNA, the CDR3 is TGTGCCATCAGAGACACAGGGTCTGAAGCTTTCTTT.

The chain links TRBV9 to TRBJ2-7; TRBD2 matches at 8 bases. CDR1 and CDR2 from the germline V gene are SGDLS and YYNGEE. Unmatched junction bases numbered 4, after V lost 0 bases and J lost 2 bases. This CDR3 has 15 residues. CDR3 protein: CASSVAGGIAYEQYF. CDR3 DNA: TGTGCCAGCAGCGTAGCGGGAGGGATAGCCTACGAGCAGTACTTC.